These 22 T cell receptor beta chains originate from one sample sequenced in a study of blood T cells in healthy people across ages (dated by TCRdb to about 2015). The library was made by 5' RACE. Sequenced using an Illumina HiSeq 2500. The second PCR ran for roughly 7 to 11 cycles and used a J-beta primer mix along with a sample-barcoded 5' primer. TCRdb itself trimmed the public reads at Q25 with fastp, ran MiXCR and retained productive beta chains. Rows are combined by CDR3 protein, so each entry shows the most common genes and DNA. The sample table records roughly 2 million distinct CDR3 sequences; roughly 52% of these occur just once. The top ten clonotypes cover less than 2.5% of the sample. Sequences were obtained from blood. These receptor sequences come from a woman aged 40 to 50 in good health.

The rearrangement links TRBV12-3 or TRBV12-4 to TRBJ1-4; TRBD1 matches 8 bases. The CDR3 has 15 amino acids. Unmatched junction bases numbered 8, after V lost 6 bases and J lost 5 bases. Written as DNA, the CDR3 is TGTGCCAGCAGATATACGGGGACAGGAAATGAAAAACTGTTTTTT. Translated: CASRYTGTGNEKLFF.

This clonotype was detected once. The V gene is TRBV20-1, the J gene TRBJ2-5; D not certain. TRBJ2-7 matches the DNA end more closely, so the J call is doubtful. The CDR3 contains 14 residues. Germline V gives CDR1 DFQATT, CDR2 SNEGSKA (reference sequence). CDR3 sequence (DNA): TGCAGTGCTAGAGATTCCGGCCTTCCCTACGAGCAGTACTTC. This gives the protein CSARDSGLPYEQYF.

The chain employs TRBV28 and TRBJ2-4; no firm D call. This CDR3 has 12 amino acids. CDR1 MDHEN and CDR2 SYDVKM come from the germline V gene. Trimming took 8 bases from V and 7 from J, leaving 12 bases between them. For the CDR3, the DNA is TGTGCCAGCTCTGAATTGAAGAACATTCAGTACTTC. Residues: CASSELKNIQYF.

The CDR3 sequence: CSASLAGLGNEQYF. The CDR3 DNA reads TGCAGCGCTTCCTTAGCGGGCCTTGGGAATGAGCAGTACTTC. This chain uses TRBV29-1 with TRBJ2-5, with 7 positions matching TRBD2. The CDR3 is 14 amino acids. Germline loops: CDR1 SQVTM, CDR2 ANQGSEA. The J segment lost 11 bases and the V segment lost 7 bases, leaving 19 bases of the junction unmatched.

This clonotype was seen a single time. The gene calls are TRBV27 and TRBJ2-5, with 7 bases lining up with TRBD2. This CDR3 has 13 amino acids. Germline V CDR1 and CDR2: MNHEY, SMNVEV (reference sequence). J lost 4 bases, V lost 8 bases, and 7 bases had no gene match. The CDR3, as DNA: TGTGCCAGCGGGAACTTAGCGGGAGAGACCCAGTACTTC. As protein: CASGNLAGETQYF.

On this clonotype itself: It is likely a read error, because the conserved phenylalanine at the end of the CDR3 is missing. The CDR3 is CASSQAISGGTQETQYV. For the CDR3, the DNA is TGCGCCAGCAGCCAAGCAATTAGCGGGGGGACGCAAGAGACCCAGTACGTC. The chain uses TRBV4-3 and TRBJ2-5; 10 nucleotides align to TRBD2. V lost 1 base, J lost 2 bases, and 7 bases stayed unmatched. Germline CDR1 and CDR2: LGHNA and YSLEER. The CDR3 is made up of 17 amino acids.

This clonotype came up a few times. The chain couples TRBV20-1 to TRBJ2-1; no clear D. Trimming took off 6 bases at V and 5 bases at J, with 11 bases between the two ends. The CDR3 spans 12 residues. CDR1 and CDR2 from the germline V gene are DFQATT and SNEGSKA (reference sequence). CDR3 region: CSARSYDNEQFF. The CDR3 nucleotides read TGCAGTGCGCGGTCATACGACAATGAGCAGTTCTTC.

The J gene is TRBJ2-5, the V gene TRBV29-1, with a possible D match to TRBD2 (6 bases). Deletions cut 2 bases from V and 5 bases from J, with 12 bases between. The CDR3 contains 13 residues. Germline values: CDR1 SQVTM, CDR2 ANQGSEA. The CDR3 region is CSVELRGMETQYF. The CDR3 nucleotides are TGCAGCGTTGAACTCCGGGGGATGGAGACCCAGTACTTC.

J is TRBJ1-6 and V is TRBV20-1, with 7 bases lining up with TRBD1. The germline CDR1 and CDR2 sequences are DFQATT and SNEGSKA (reference sequence). This CDR3 contains 18 residues. Trimming cost V 3 bases and J 0 bases; bases outside gene matches: 11. CDR3 sequence: CSARETGAESSYNSPLHF. In nucleotides, the CDR3 is TGCAGTGCTAGGGAAACAGGGGCGGAGAGCTCCTATAATTCACCCCTCCACTTT.

Turning to this clonotype: At one end the junction does not follow the germline gene, possibly because of a read error. The chain has TRBV4-2 and TRBJ2-6; either TRBD1 or TRBD2 may supply D (5 bases each). The CDR3 runs 19 residues. CDR1 is LGHNA and CDR2 is YNFKEQ in the germline V gene. The CDR3, as DNA: TGTGCCAGCAGCCAACCGTCGGGACCGGGAAGCCCTGGGGCCAACGTCCCGACTTTC. Translation gives CASSQPSGPGSPGANVPTF.

The gene calls are TRBV4-2 and TRBJ2-7; 12 bases map to TRBD2. The germline CDR1 and CDR2 sequences are LGHNA and YNFKEQ. The J segment lost 1 base and the V segment lost 7 bases, leaving 11 bases of the junction unmatched. This CDR3 comprises 17 residues. Here the CDR3 reads CASNLAPTSGGSYEQYF. The CDR3 coding sequence is TGTGCCAGCAACCTTGCCCCGACTAGCGGGGGATCCTACGAGCAGTACTTC.

This clonotype was seen a handful of times. The J gene is TRBJ2-3, the V gene TRBV5-6; no definite D call. Per the germline V gene, CDR1 is SGHDT and CDR2 is YYEEEE. V lost 2 bases, J lost 2 bases, and 9 bases lay in between. This CDR3 is built from 14 residues. The CDR3 DNA reads as TGTGCCAGCAGCTTAAGTCCCTTCACAGATACGCAGTATTTT. Amino acids: CASSLSPFTDTQYF.

The chain uses TRBV5-4 and TRBJ2-1; 10 bases align to TRBD2. The ends lost 2 bases at V and 1 base at J; junction bases unmatched: 3. Germline CDR1 reads SGHNT; CDR2 reads YYREEE (reference sequence). This CDR3 comprises 16 residues. CDR3 nucleotides: TGTGCCAGCAGCTTTGTAGCGGGGGGTTCCTACAATGAGCAGTTCTTC. Its translation is CASSFVAGGSYNEQFF.

This clonotype was observed a handful of times. The chain uses TRBV20-1 and TRBJ2-3; TRBD1 matches 7 bases. Germline-derived CDR1 and CDR2 are DFQATT and SNEGSKA (reference sequence). The CDR3 contains 11 residues. CDR3 loop: CPRGQTDTQYF. CDR3 coding DNA: TGCCCCCGGGGACAGACAGATACGCAGTATTTT.

The J gene is TRBJ1-5, the V gene TRBV12-3 or TRBV12-4; D is undetermined. The V end was cut by 7 bases, the J end by 0 bases, with 7 bases between. This CDR3 is 13 amino acids long. The CDR3 DNA follows: TGTGCCAGCACAGACTTTAGCAATCAGCCCCAGCATTTT. Its protein is CASTDFSNQPQHF.

The CDR3 sequence is CASSPVGERGGYNEQFF. CDR3 in DNA: TGTGCCAGCAGCCCGGTCGGGGAGCGGGGAGGGTACAATGAGCAGTTCTTC. The chain has TRBV4-2 and TRBJ2-1; 7 positions agree with TRBD2. Trimming took 4 bases from V and 4 from J; bases not matched to a gene: 13. Germline V gene lookup returns CDR1 LGHNA and CDR2 YNFKEQ. CDR3 size: 17 residues.

This chain connects TRBV7-8 to TRBJ2-7; 8 bases fit TRBD2. Per germline, CDR1 SGHVS and CDR2 FQNEAQ. There are 14 residues in the CDR3. The junction had 5 bases not matched to a gene; V was cut back by 4 bases and J by 3 bases. The CDR3 loop reads CASSSWTSSYEQYF. In nucleotides, the CDR3 is TGTGCCAGCAGCTCGTGGACTAGCAGCTACGAGCAGTACTTC.

The chain links TRBV20-1 to TRBJ2-3; the D gene is possibly TRBD2 (6 bases). CDR1 is DFQATT, CDR2 SNEGSKA, per germline (reference sequence). The CDR3 extends over 15 amino acids. Trimming took off 3 bases at V and 0 bases at J, with 13 bases between the two ends. The CDR3 bases are TGCAGTGCTAGGCCCCCGGGGACTAGCACAGATACGCAGTATTTT. Translation: CSARPPGTSTDTQYF.

The table lists this clonotype with a few counts. The chain uses TRBV20-1 and TRBJ2-7; 11 nucleotides match TRBD1. Germline values: CDR1 DFQATT, CDR2 SNEGSKA (reference sequence). CDR3 length: 14 residues. V dropped 2 bases and J dropped 6; count of bases not matched to a gene: 6. Here the CDR3 reads CSARTGTGGSEQYF. The CDR3 coding sequence is TGCAGTGCTAGAACCGGGACAGGGGGAAGCGAGCAGTACTTC.

In its sample, this clonotype was seen many times. This chain connects TRBV4-3 to TRBJ1-2, with D possibly matching TRBD1 (5 bases). The CDR3 consists of 14 residues. CDR1 and CDR2 (germline): LGHNA, YSLEER. Trimming stripped 0 bases from V and 9 bases from J, with 14 bases between. The CDR3 here is CASSQDLEGQRYTF. CDR3 bases: TGCGCCAGCAGCCAAGATCTTGAGGGGCAGCGCTACACCTTC.

The V call is TRBV13, the J call TRBJ2-3; no clear D. V was clipped by 3 bases and J by 4 bases, with 8 bases between them. The CDR3 runs to 13 residues. Looked up from germline, CDR1 is PRHDT and CDR2 is FYEKMQ (reference sequence). CDR3 protein: CASSLFPPDTQYF. CDR3 coding DNA: TGTGCCAGCAGCTTGTTTCCCCCAGATACGCAGTATTTT.

The chain uses TRBV7-2 and TRBJ2-7; TRBD2 aligns across 9 bases. This CDR3 has 14 amino acids. Germline CDR1 and CDR2: SGHTA and FQGNSA. V shed 3 bases, J shed 3 bases, and the junction held 3 bases outside the gene matches. In nucleotides, the CDR3 is TGTGCCAGCAGCTTTCGACTAGCGGACTACGAGCAGTACTTC. Translation gives CASSFRLADYEQYF. Supplemented by reference TRBV7-2 and TRBJ2-7, the full variable domain reads GAGVSQSPSNKVTEKGKDVELRCDPISGHTALYWYRQSLGQGLEFLIYFQGNSAPDKSGLPSDRFSAERTGGSVSTLTIQRTQQEDSAVYLCASSFRLADYEQYFGPGTRLTVT.